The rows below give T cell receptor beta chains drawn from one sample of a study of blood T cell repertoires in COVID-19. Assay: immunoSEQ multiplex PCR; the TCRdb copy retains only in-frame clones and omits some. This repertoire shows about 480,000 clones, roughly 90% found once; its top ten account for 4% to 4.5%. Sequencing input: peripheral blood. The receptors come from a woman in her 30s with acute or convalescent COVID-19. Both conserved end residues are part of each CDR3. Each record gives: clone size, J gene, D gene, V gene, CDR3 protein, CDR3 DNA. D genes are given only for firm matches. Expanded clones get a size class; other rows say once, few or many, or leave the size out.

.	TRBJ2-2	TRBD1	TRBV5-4	CASSLARGKGGELFF	TGTGCCAGCAGCTTGGCCAGGGGGAAAGGCGGGGAGCTGTTTTTT
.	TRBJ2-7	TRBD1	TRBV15	CATSRDYPGTAEQYF	TGTGCCACCAGCAGAGATTACCCCGGGACAGCAGAGCAGTACTTC
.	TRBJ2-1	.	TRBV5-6	CASSLARDFRPQFF	TGTGCCAGCAGCTTGGCCCGAGACTTCCGACCGCAGTTCTTC
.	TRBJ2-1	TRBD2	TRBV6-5	CASSRGGDYNEQFF	TGTGCCAGCAGCCGCGGGGGGGACTACAATGAGCAGTTCTTC
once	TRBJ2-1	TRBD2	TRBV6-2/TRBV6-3	CASSYRGGTYNEQFF	TGTGCCAGCAGTTACCGGGGGGGCACCTACAATGAGCAGTTCTTC
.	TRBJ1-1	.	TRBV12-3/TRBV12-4	CASTGFYEAFF	TGTGCCAGCACCGGTTTCTACGAAGCTTTCTTT
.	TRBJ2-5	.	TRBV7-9	CASSSHSQETQYF	TGTGCCAGCAGCTCCCACAGCCAAGAGACCCAGTACTTC
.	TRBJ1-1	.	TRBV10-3	CAISETQARRTEAFF	TGTGCCATCAGTGAGACCCAGGCCCGGAGGACTGAAGCTTTCTTT
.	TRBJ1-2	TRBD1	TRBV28	CASRTGDGYGYTF	TGTGCCAGCCGGACAGGGGACGGATATGGCTACACCTTC
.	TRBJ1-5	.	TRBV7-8	CASSPNWGGNQPQHF	TGTGCCAGCAGCCCCAATTGGGGGGGCAATCAGCCCCAGCATTTT
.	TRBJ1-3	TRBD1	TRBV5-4	CASSPKTGPNSGNTIYF	TGTGCCAGCAGCCCAAAGACAGGGCCTAACTCTGGAAACACCATATATTTT
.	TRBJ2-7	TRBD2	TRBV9	CASSRDYRSYEQYF	TGTGCCAGCTCCCGGGACTATCGAAGCTACGAGCAGTACTTC
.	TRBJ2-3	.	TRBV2	CASRSTFTDTQYF	TGTGCCAGCAGGAGCACCTTCACAGATACGCAGTATTTT
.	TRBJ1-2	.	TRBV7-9	CASSPGEGLYGYTF	TGTGCCAGCAGCCCCGGTGAGGGACTCTATGGCTACACCTTC
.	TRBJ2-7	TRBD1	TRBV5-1	CASSPGTGKYEQYF	TGCGCCAGCAGCCCTGGGACAGGGAAATACGAGCAGTACTTC
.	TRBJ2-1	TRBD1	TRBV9	CASSPTGTGFYNEQFF	TGTGCCAGCAGCCCAACCGGGACAGGATTTTACAATGAGCAGTTCTTC
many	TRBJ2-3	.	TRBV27	CASSMSPTDTQYF	TGTGCCAGCAGTATGAGCCCCACAGATACGCAGTATTTT
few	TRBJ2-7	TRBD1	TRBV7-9	CASSFAGGAKEQYF	TGTGCCAGCAGCTTCGCAGGGGGTGCGAAAGAGCAGTACTTC
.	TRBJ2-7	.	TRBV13	CASSLGVDFSYEQYF	TGTGCCAGCAGCTTGGGTGTGGACTTCTCCTACGAGCAGTACTTC
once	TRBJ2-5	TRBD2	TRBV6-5	CASSYGAGGLETQYF	TGTGCCAGCAGTTACGGGGCGGGAGGGTTAGAGACCCAGTACTTC
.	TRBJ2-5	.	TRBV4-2	CASSQFEEAQETQYF	TGTGCCAGCAGCCAATTCGAAGAGGCGCAAGAGACCCAGTACTTC
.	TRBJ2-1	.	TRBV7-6	CASSLEEVYNEQFF	TGTGCCAGCAGCTTAGAGGAGGTATACAATGAGCAGTTCTTC
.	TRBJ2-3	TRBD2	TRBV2	CASSVAGGPDTQYF	TGTGCCAGCAGTGTAGCGGGGGGGCCCGATACGCAGTATTTT
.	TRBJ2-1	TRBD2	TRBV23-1	CATPRGVTYNEQFF	TGCGCCACCCCACGGGGGGTGACCTACAATGAGCAGTTCTTC
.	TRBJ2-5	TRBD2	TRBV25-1	CASTRGEETQYF	TGTGCCAGCACCCGGGGGGAAGAGACCCAGTACTTC
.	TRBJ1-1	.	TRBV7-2	CASSLVIGWAGVTEAFF	TGTGCCAGCAGCTTAGTCATTGGGTGGGCGGGGGTCACTGAAGCTTTCTTT
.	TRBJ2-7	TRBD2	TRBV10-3	CAISESSGTYEQYF	TGTGCCATCAGTGAGTCTAGCGGGACCTACGAGCAGTACTTC
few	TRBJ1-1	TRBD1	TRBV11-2	CASSFRGQNTEAFF	TGTGCCAGCAGCTTTAGGGGGCAGAACACTGAAGCTTTCTTT
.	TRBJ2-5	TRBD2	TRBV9	CASSLGLAGIQETQYF	TGTGCCAGCAGCCTAGGACTAGCGGGGATCCAAGAGACCCAGTACTTC
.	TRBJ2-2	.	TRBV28	CASRKTVPGELFF	TGTGCCAGCAGAAAGACAGTTCCCGGGGAGCTGTTTTTT
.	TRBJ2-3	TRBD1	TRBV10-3	CAISEGQGAGDTQYF	TGTGCCATCAGTGAAGGACAGGGGGCAGGGGATACGCAGTATTTT
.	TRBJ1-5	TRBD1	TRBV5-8	CASSTGTGNQPQHF	TGTGCCAGCAGTACCGGGACAGGGAACCAGCCCCAGCATTTT
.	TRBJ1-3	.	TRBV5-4	CASSRSAVDSGNTIYF	TGTGCCAGCAGCCGGTCCGCGGTTGACTCTGGAAACACCATATATTTT
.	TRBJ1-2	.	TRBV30	CAWTGSWLGPNYGYTF	TGTGCCTGGACGGGGAGTTGGTTAGGTCCTAACTATGGCTACACCTTC
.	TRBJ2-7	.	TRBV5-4	CASSLGAGAVGEQYF	TGTGCCAGCAGCTTGGGGGCGGGGGCCGTCGGGGAGCAGTACTTC
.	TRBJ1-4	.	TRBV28	CASSSPSQAPRIGELFF	TGTGCCAGCAGTTCCCCCTCTCAGGCCCCGAGGATCGGGGAACTGTTTTTT
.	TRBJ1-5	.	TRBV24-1	CATSSEGNQPQHF	TGTGCCACCAGTTCGGAGGGCAATCAGCCCCAGCATTTT
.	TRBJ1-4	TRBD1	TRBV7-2	CASRTGTGYEKLFF	TGTGCCAGCAGAACCGGGACAGGGTATGAAAAACTGTTTTTT
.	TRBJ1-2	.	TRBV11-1	CASSLASGNYGYTF	TGTGCCAGCAGCTTAGCGAGCGGAAACTATGGCTACACCTTC
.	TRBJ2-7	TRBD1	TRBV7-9	CASRADRETYEQYF	TGTGCCAGCAGGGCGGACAGGGAGACCTACGAGCAGTACTTC
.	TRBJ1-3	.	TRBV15	CATSVLDTIYF	TGTGCCACCAGTGTCTTAGACACCATATATTTT
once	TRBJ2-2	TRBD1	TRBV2	CASRGTVSTGELFF	TGTGCCAGCAGGGGGACAGTTAGCACCGGGGAGCTGTTTTTT
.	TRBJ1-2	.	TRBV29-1	CSVEEGRDSNYGYTF	TGCAGCGTTGAAGAGGGCAGAGATTCTAACTATGGCTACACCTTC
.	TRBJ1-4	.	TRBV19	CASRLFTGHEKLFF	TGTGCCAGCCGATTATTCACAGGTCATGAAAAACTGTTTTTT
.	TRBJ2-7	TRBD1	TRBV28	CASSRFSTGGYRYEQYF	TGTGCCAGCAGCCGATTCTCGACAGGGGGATACCGGTACGAGCAGTACTTC